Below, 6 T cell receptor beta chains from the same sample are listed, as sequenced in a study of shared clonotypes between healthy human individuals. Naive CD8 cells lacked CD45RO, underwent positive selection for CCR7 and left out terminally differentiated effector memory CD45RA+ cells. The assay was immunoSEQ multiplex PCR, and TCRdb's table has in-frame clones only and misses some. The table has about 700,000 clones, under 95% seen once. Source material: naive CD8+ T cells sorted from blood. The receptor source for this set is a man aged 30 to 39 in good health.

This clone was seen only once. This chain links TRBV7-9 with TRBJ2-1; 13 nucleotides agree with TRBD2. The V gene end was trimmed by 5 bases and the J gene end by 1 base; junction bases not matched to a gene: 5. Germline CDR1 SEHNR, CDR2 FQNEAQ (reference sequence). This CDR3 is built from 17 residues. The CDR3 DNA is TGTGCCAGCAGCACCGGACTAGCGGGAGTTTCCTACAATGAGCAGTTCTTC. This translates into CASSTGLAGVSYNEQFF.

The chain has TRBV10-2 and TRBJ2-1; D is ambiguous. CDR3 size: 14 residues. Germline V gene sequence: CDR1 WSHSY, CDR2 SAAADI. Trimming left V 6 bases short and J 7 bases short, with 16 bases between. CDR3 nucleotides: TGCGCCAGCAGGCTCCCCGGAAGTTTGAATGAGCAGTTCTTC. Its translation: CASRLPGSLNEQFF.

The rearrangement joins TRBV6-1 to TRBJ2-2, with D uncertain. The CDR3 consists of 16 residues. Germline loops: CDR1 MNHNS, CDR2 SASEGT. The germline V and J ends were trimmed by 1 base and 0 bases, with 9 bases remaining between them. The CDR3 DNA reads TGTGCCAGCAGTGAAGAGGGTTACGCGAACACCGGGGAGCTGTTTTTT. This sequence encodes CASSEEGYANTGELFF.

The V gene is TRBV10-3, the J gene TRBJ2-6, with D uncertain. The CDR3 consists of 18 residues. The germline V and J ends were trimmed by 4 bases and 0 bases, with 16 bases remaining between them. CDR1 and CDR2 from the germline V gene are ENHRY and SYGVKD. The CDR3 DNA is TGTGCCATCAGTGTGGGCCCTGAGGTCTACTCTGGGGCCAACGTCCTGACTTTC. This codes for CAISVGPEVYSGANVLTF.

The CDR3 here is CATSFRGGNQPQHF. The CDR3 coding sequence is TGTGCCACCAGCTTCCGCGGGGGCAATCAGCCCCAGCATTTT. This rearrangement joins TRBV15 to TRBJ1-5; D gene uncertain. Looked up from germline, CDR1 is LNHNV and CDR2 is YYDKDF (reference sequence). The V and J ends lost 5 bases and 2 bases respectively, with 10 bases between them. This CDR3 region has 14 residues.

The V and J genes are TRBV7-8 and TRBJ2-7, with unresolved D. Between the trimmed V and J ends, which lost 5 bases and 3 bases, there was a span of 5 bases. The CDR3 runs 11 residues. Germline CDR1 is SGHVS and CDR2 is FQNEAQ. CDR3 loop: CASSVGYEQYF. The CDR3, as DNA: TGTGCCAGCAGCGTGGGCTACGAGCAGTACTTC.